This T cell receptor (beta chain) was profiled in a study of T cell responses to AZD1222 COVID-19 vaccine. The study's findings and limits: An increase in Spike-specific TCR breadth and depth was observed after two AZD1222 doses. Among the donors, most were white British and more were female, and clonal diversity was possibly underestimated.

The method was immunoSEQ multiplex PCR; TCRdb's version includes in-frame clones alone and lacks a portion of them. This table has around 130,000 clones, just under 95% appearing once. Deletions cut 3 bases from V and 8 bases from J, with 10 bases between. Germline-derived CDR1 and CDR2 are SGHAT and FQNNGV. The CDR3 spans 12 residues. This clone was seen a handful of times. Its antigen is currently unknown. The chain carries TRBV11-2 and TRBJ1-2; D ambiguous. Here the sequenced sample was peripheral blood, taken 28 days after the second AZD1222 dose. The TCR originated in an adult who received the AZD1222 COVID-19 vaccine. Written as DNA, the CDR3 is TGTGCCAGCAGCTTTGGGTTGTCCGGCTACACCTTC. Its translation: CASSFGLSGYTF.